This TCR beta chain appears in the sequencing data of a study of shared clonotypes between healthy human individuals (dated by TCRdb to 2018 to 2021). Concerning the study at large: The cohort comprised a couple of women and a few men aged 18 to 49 years. Per donor, three plates each were used for CD4 naive and CD4 memory, two for CD8 naive, and one for CD8 memory. The study deeply sequenced blood TCR repertoires of about five healthy adults to estimate repertoire size and the extent of clonotype sharing between individuals. Different laboratories and diverse techniques were used to prepare libraries and sequence TCR repertoires, to increase sequencing depth and limit assay-specific biases. Per donor, leukapheresis produced somewhere between about 0.94 and 9 billion PBMCs. Results the study describes overall, beyond this receptor: Pairwise subsampling led to the expectation that sequencing depth would affect the degree of clonotype sharing among donors. Compared with non-shared clonotypes, clonotypes shared by all four sorted-subset donors had higher generation probabilities. Even with the large sequencing depth, rarefaction of the sorted-subset datasets indicated that sequencing was incomplete. The genetic and exposure-history diversity represented was limited by the small number of donors. Naive subsets generally had larger estimated clonotype richness than memory subsets. Sampling was restricted to blood, and TCR repertoires in tissues likely differ from the TCR repertoires found in blood. Sharing across four donors was observed for around 5% of naive CD4, 3% to 3.5% of naive CD8, about 2.5% of memory CD4, and around 0.4% of memory CD8 clonotypes.

TCR CDR3 regions were amplified from genomic DNA by multiplex PCR using the deep immunoSEQ assay. For each cell subset, the extracted genomic DNA was distributed evenly across all wells of several immunoSEQ 96-well plates, and each plate served as one replicate. Each replicate PCR for sorted subsets received around 200 ng genomic DNA, equal to tens of thousands of T cell genomes. The purified libraries were quantified using a Qubit 3.0 fluorometer, sized with a Bioanalyzer 2100, and then quantified again using the KAPA Library Quantification kit. Each immunoSEQ 96-well plate was sequenced on its own single-read 150-cycle Illumina NextSeq 550 flow cell. The authors processed their data as follows. Because the immunoSEQ output held only junctional sequences and lacked quality scores, the filtering could not match the filtering applied to full-length reads. Sequences were annotated with PyIR, a Python wrapper for IgBLAST v1.9, and V/J genes and CDR3 were assigned using IMGT germline references. Reads were removed for weak V/J assignments (E-value above 1e-6), missing CDR3, stop codons, out-of-frame junctions, or ambiguous translated residues. V3J clonotypes were defined by identical inferred V gene, J gene, and CDR3 amino acid sequence. Percentage overlap between repertoires was calculated by dividing the number of shared unique clonotypes by the size of the smaller repertoire. RTK rarefaction, the Chao1 estimator, and Recon v2.1 estimates of unobserved clonotypes were used to assess repertoire richness. For all TCRbeta clonotypes obtained by the gDNA method from a few donors, generation probabilities were computed with OLGA. What TCRdb holds here is the immuneACCESS table cut down to in-frame rearrangements. Part of the clones is not present; checked against another copy, under half of the missing clones reflect an unresolved V gene, and the others are unexplained. V, J and clone size are those of that table, while D and trimming were read from the DNA. This sample lists 950,000 to 1,100,000 clones; more than 60% were detected once. Approximately 1.5% of the sample comes from the top ten.

The germline V and J ends show losses of 8 bases and 4 bases respectively, and no gene match explains 12 bases of the junction. As encoded in the germline V gene (reference sequence), CDR1 is MNHEY while CDR2 is SMNVEV. Taken from cysteine to phenylalanine, the CDR3 has 17 residues. Only the CDR3 portion is preserved as DNA: 51 bases, with reading frame beginning at the first base. On this clone: Its recognized antigen is unknown. Per-base qualities were not stored, and no clone one base away is much larger.

Healthy HIV-negative adults with no recently reported acute infections or vaccinations were included as donors. Only Caucasian adults living in Nashville, Tennessee, USA were represented among the donors. CD4+ T cells were enriched by magnetic negative selection, after which naive cells were positively selected on CD45RA and the negative fraction was taken as the memory subset. Blood was obtained by leukapheresis, after which PBMCs were separated by Ficoll-Histopaque density gradient centrifugation and cryopreserved in liquid nitrogen vapor phase. Purity and quantity of every magnetically sorted T cell population were checked by analytical flow cytometry. Genomic DNA was isolated from each sorted fraction and quantified by UV absorbance on a Nanodrop 2000c.

The chain was built from TRBV27 and TRBJ2-5, with TRBD2 identical over 14 junction bases. Sequences were obtained from memory CD4+ T cells sorted from blood. The cell subset or site label of this sample denotes: CD45RA-negative fraction. The receptor comes from a man aged 18 to 29 in good health. CDR3 region: CASSGTSGRLERETQYF. The bases are TGTGCCAGCTCCGGGACTAGCGGGAGATTAGAGCGAGAGACCCAGTACTTC.